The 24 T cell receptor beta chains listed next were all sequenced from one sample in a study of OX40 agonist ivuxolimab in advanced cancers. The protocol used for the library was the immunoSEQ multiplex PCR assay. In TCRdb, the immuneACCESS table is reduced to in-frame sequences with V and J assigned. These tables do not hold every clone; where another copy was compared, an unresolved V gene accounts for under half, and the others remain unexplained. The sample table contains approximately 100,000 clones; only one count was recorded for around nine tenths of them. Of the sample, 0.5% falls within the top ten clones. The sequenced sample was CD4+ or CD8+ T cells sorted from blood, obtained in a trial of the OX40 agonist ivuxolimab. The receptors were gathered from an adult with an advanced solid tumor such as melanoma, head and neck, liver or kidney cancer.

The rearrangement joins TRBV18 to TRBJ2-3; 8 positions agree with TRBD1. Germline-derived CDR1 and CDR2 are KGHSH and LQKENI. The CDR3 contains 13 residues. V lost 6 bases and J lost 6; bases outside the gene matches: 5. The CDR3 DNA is TGTGCCAGCTCCCACGGACAGGGCGATACGCAGTATTTT. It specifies CASSHGQGDTQYF. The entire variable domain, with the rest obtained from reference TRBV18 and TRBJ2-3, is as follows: NAGVMQNPRHLVRRRGQEARLRCSPMKGHSHVYWYRQLPEEGLKFMVYLQKENIIDESGMPKERFSAEFPKEGPSILRIQQVVRGDSAAYFCASSHGQGDTQYFGPGTRLTVL.

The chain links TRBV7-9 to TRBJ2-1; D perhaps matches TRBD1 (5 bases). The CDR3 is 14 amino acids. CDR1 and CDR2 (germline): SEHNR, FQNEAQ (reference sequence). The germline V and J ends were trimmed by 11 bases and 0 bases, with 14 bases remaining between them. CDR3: CAQGEDRSYNEQFF. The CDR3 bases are TGTGCCCAGGGCGAGGACCGCTCCTACAATGAGCAGTTCTTC.

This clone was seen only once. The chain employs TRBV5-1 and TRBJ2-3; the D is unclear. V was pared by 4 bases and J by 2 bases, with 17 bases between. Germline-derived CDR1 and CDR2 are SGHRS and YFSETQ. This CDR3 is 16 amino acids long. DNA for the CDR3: TGCGCCAGCAGCGCCGTGGGGTGGTCCGCCACAGATACGCAGTATTTT. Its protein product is CASSAVGWSATDTQYF.

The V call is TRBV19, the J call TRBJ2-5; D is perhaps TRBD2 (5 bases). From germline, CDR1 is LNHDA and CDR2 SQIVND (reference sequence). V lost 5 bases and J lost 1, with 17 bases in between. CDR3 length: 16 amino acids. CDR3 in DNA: TGTGCCAGTAGTCCACTTCCGGGATTTTCCCAAGAGACCCAGTACTTC. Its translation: CASSPLPGFSQETQYF.

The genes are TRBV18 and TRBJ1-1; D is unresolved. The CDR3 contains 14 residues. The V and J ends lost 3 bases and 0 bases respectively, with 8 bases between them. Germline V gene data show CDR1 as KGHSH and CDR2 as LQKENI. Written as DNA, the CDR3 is TGTGCCAGCTCACCCGGACGGATGAACACTGAAGCTTTCTTT. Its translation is CASSPGRMNTEAFF.

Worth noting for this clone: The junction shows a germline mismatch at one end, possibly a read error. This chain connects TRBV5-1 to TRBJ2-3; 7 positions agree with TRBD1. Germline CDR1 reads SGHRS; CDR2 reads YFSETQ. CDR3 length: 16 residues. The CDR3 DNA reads TGCGCCAGCAGCCCCGAGACAGGGAGTAGCACAGATACGCGGTATTTT. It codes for CASSPETGSSTDTRYF.

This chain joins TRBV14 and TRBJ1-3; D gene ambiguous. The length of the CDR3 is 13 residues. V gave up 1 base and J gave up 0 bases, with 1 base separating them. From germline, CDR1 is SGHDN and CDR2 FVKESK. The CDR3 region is CASSQASGNTIYF. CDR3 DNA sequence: TGTGCCAGCAGCCAAGCCTCTGGAAACACCATATATTTT.

As DNA, the CDR3 is TGCGCCAGCATCAATATGAACACTGAAGCTTTCTTT. Protein: CASINMNTEAFF. This chain uses TRBV10-2 with TRBJ1-1; D is ambiguous. The CDR3 has 12 residues. Trimming stripped 7 bases from V and 0 bases from J, with 6 bases between. Per germline, CDR1 WSHSY and CDR2 SAAADI.

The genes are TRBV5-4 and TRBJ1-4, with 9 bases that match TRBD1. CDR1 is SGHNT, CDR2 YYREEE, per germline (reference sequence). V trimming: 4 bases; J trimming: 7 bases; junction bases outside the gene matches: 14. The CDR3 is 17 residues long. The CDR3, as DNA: TGTGCCAGCAGCCGCCTAAGTTTGACAGGGGGGGCTGAAAAACTGTTTTTT. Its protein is CASSRLSLTGGAEKLFF.

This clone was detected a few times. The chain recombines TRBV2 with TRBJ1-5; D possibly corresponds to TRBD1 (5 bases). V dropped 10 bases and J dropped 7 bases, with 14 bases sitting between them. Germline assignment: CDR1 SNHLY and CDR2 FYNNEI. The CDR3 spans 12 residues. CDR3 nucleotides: TGTGCCACGGGAGACAGTGGCCAGCCCCAGCATTTT. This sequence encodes CATGDSGQPQHF.

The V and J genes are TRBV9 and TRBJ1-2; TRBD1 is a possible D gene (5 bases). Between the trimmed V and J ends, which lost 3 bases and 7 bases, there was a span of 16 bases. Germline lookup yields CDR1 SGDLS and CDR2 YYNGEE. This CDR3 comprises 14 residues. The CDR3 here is CASSEGRGFPGYTF. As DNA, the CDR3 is TGTGCCAGCAGCGAGGGGCGGGGATTCCCTGGCTACACCTTC.

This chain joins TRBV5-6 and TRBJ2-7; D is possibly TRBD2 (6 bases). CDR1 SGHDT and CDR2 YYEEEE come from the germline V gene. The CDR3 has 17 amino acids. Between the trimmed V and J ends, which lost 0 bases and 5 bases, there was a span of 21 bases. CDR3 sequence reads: CASSLVSPSKGRHEQYF. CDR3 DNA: TGTGCCAGCAGCTTGGTTTCTCCGTCGAAGGGGAGGCACGAGCAGTACTTC.

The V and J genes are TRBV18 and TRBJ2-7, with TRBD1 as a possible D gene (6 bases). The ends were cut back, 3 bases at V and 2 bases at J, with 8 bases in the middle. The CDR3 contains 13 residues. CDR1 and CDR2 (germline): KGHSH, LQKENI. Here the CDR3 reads CASSPRTAYEQYF. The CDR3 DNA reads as TGTGCCAGCTCACCCAGGACAGCCTACGAGCAGTACTTC.

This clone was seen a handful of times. CDR3 DNA: TGCGCCAGCAGCCAAGGGGTAGCGGACTATTACGAGCAGTACTTC. Amino acids: CASSQGVADYYEQYF. The rearrangement joins TRBV4-1 to TRBJ2-7; a possible D gene is TRBD2 (6 bases). V lost 1 base, J lost 4 bases, and 14 bases lay in between. Germline assignment: CDR1 MGHRA and CDR2 YSYEKL. The CDR3 length is 15 residues.

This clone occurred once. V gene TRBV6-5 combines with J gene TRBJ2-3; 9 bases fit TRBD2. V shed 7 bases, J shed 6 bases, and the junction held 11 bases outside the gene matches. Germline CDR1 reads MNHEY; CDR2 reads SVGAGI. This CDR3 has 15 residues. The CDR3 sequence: CASNLRRGGLDTQYF. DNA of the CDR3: TGTGCCAGCAATCTTCGGCGGGGGGGACTGGATACGCAGTATTTT.

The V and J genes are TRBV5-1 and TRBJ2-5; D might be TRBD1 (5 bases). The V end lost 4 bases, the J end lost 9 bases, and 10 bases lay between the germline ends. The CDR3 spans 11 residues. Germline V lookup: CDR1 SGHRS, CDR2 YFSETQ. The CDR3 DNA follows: TGCGCCAGCAGCCCCGACAGAGCCCAGTACTTC. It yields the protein CASSPDRAQYF.

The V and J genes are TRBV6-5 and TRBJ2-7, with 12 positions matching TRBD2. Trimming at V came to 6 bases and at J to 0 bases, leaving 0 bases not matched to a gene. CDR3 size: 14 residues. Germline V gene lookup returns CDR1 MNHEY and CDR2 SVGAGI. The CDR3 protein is CASRLAGGSYEQYF. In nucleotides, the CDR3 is TGTGCCAGCAGACTAGCGGGAGGCTCCTACGAGCAGTACTTC.

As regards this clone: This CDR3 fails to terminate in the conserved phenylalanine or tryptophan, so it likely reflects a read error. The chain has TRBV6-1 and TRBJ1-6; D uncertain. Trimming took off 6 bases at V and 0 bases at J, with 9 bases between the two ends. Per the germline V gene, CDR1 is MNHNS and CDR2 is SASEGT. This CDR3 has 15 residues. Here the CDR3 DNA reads TGTGCCAGCAGCTCTTTTAGCTCCTATAATTCACCCCTCCACCTT. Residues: CASSSFSSYNSPLHL.

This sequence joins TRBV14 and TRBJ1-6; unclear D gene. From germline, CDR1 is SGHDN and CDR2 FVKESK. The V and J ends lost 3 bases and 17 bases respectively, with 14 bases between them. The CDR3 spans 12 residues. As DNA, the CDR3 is TGTGCCAGCAGCCAGACGAAAAATTTCTTCCACTTT. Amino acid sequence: CASSQTKNFFHF.

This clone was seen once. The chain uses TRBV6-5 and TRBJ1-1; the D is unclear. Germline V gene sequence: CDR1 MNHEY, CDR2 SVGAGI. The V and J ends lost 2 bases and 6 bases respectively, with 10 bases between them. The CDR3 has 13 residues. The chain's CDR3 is CASSYIRQPEAFF. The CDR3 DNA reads TGTGCCAGCAGTTACATCCGGCAGCCTGAAGCTTTCTTT.

CDR3 residues: CASSPRQGAAGELFF. CDR3 nucleotides: TGTGCCAGCAGCCCTAGACAGGGGGCGGCGGGGGAGCTGTTTTTT. The chain joins TRBV7-9 to TRBJ2-2; 10 bases map to TRBD1. Germline V CDR1 and CDR2: SEHNR, FQNEAQ (reference sequence). Germline trimming cut 5 bases from V and 8 bases from J; bases unmatched to any gene: 8. The CDR3 is 15 residues long.

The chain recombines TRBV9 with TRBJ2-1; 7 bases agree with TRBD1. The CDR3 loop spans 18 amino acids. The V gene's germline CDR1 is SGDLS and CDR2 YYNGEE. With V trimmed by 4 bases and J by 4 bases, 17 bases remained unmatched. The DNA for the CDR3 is TGTGCCAGCAGCATAGGGAAGCGAGGGACAGCGACATACAATGAGCAGTTCTTC. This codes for CASSIGKRGTATYNEQFF. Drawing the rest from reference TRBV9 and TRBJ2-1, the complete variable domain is DSGVTQTPKHLITATGQRVTLRCSPRSGDLSVYWYQQSLDQGLQFLIQYYNGEERAKGNILERFSAQQFPDLHSELNLSSLELGDSALYFCASSIGKRGTATYNEQFFGPGTRLTVL.

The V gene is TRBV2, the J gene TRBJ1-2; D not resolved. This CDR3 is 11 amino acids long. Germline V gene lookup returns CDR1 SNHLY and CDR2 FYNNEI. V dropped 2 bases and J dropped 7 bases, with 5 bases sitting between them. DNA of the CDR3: TGTGCCAGCAGTGAAATTGTTGGCTACACCTTC. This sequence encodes CASSEIVGYTF. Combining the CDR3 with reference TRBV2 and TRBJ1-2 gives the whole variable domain EPEVTQTPSHQVTQMGQEVILRCVPISNHLYFYWYRQILGQKVEFLVSFYNNEISEKSEIFDDQFSVERPDGSNFTLKIRSTKLEDSAMYFCASSEIVGYTFGSGTRLTVV.

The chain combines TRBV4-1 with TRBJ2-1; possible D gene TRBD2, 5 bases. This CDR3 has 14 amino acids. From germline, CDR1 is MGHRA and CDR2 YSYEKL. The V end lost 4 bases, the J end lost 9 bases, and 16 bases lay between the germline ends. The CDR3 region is CASSPWRGWGEQFF. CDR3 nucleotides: TGCGCCAGCAGCCCCTGGAGAGGGTGGGGTGAGCAGTTCTTC.